Sequencing of this T cell receptor (beta chain) was carried out in a study of Ad26.COV2.S vaccination and SARS-CoV-2 variants. Sequencing was performed with immunoSEQ multiplex PCR; in TCRdb, only in-frame clones are kept and a portion is missing. Found here are 300,000 to 500,000 clones, 88% of them singletons; the top ten hold under 3.5%. As for treatment: some 20 received Ad26.COV2.S at low or high dose, single or two shots; 5 received placebo; per-sample allocation not given. It was on day 63 after the first vaccine or placebo injection that samples were taken. Immunization relied on an Ad26 vector, which expressed Wuhan-strain SARS-CoV-2 spike. Notes on the study in general: Placebo and vaccine recipients had non-spike TCR breadth that was similar.

The CDR3 has 16 residues. The V gene end was trimmed by 5 bases and the J gene end by 4 bases; junction bases not matched to a gene: 13. Looked up from germline, CDR1 is SNHLY and CDR2 is FYNNEI. This clone was counted only a few times. The antigen remains undetermined. The chain employs TRBV2 and TRBJ1-2, with TRBD1 matching 7 bases. This specimen consisted of peripheral blood, obtained in a trial of Ad26.COV2.S vaccine versus placebo. The clonotype was recovered from a person aged 18-60 years who received the Ad26.COV2.S COVID-19 vaccine or a placebo. The CDR3 coding sequence is TGTGCCAGCAGTAGCGACAGGGATCCACTAGGCTATGGCTACACCTTC. Protein: CASSSDRDPLGYGYTF.